Listed below are T cell receptor beta chains from one sample, sequenced in a study of cytomegalovirus exposure and HLA in healthy donors. Repertoires were generated with immunoSEQ multiplex PCR, while TCRdb's copy carries only in-frame clones and drops some. This sample's clone table lists 45,000 to 60,000 clones. The sequenced material came from PBMCs. The receptors stem from a woman between 40 and 50 years old in good health and CMV-seronegative. CDR3s include the opening cysteine and the closing phenylalanine or tryptophan. D genes are given only for firm matches.

j_call v_call d_call cdr3_aa
TRBJ1-2 TRBV10-3 - CAIGAEANYGYTF
TRBJ2-1 TRBV5-1 TRBD1 CASSLNTGVEEQFF
TRBJ2-2 TRBV4-3 TRBD1 CASSHDHRGTGELFF
TRBJ1-6 TRBV7-2 - CASSLATAGSPLHF
TRBJ2-5 TRBV7-2 - CASSSGGLAVQETQYF
TRBJ2-3 TRBV5-1 TRBD2 CASSKRTSGGTDTQYF
TRBJ1-1 TRBV2 TRBD1 CASSESGGTEAFF
TRBJ2-1 TRBV30 TRBD2 CAWSAGTSGYNEQFF
TRBJ1-1 TRBV7-2 - CASSLQGLNTEAFF
TRBJ1-2 TRBV27 TRBD1 CASSPGQGFQWGYTF
TRBJ1-1 TRBV6-5 TRBD1 CASRRDRANTEAFF
TRBJ1-1 TRBV6-5 - CASSPTGSNTEAFF
TRBJ1-4 TRBV28 - CASSSPLPATNEKLFF
TRBJ1-5 TRBV7-2 - CASSAGGGNQPQHF
TRBJ1-2 TRBV28 - CASSPTNTNGYTF
TRBJ1-2 TRBV5-1 TRBD1 CASSPSGQFYGYTF
- TRBV7-9 TRBD1 CASSLAGQGYEQYF
TRBJ2-3 TRBV5-1 - CASSLGESTDTQYF
TRBJ2-1 TRBV10-2 TRBD2 CASRVGLAGYNEQFF
TRBJ2-7 TRBV7-9 TRBD1 CASSSSDRGLAYEQYF
TRBJ1-1 TRBV25-1 - CASSEGGGTEAFF
TRBJ1-2 TRBV10-3 TRBD1 CAIRGTGGDGYTF
TRBJ1-5 TRBV19 TRBD1 CASSMGSTGNNQPQHF
TRBJ2-7 TRBV18 - CASSPPSAYEQYF
TRBJ1-5 TRBV7-2 TRBD1 CASTDGQGAQPQHF
TRBJ1-6 TRBV6-5 TRBD1 CASNPGQGASPLHF
TRBJ1-2 TRBV29-1 - CSVDRGGTPNYGYTF
TRBJ1-3 TRBV5-6 - CASSSSQGGNTIYF
TRBJ2-1 TRBV5-1 TRBD1 CASSIGQGAYNEQFF
TRBJ2-3 TRBV6-5 TRBD2 CATHLAGGTDTQYF
TRBJ2-1 TRBV4-2 - CASSQDNGLLYNEQFF
TRBJ1-2 TRBV30 TRBD1 CAWSPRGEGYTF
TRBJ2-7 TRBV4-2 - CASSQVGGSEYEQYF
TRBJ2-1 TRBV18 - CASSQDSSDNEQFF
TRBJ2-1 TRBV7-2 TRBD2 CASRGGGFNEQFF
TRBJ2-2 TRBV7-9 - CASSLTVNTGELFF
TRBJ2-7 TRBV5-1 - CASSLLLQGNYEQYF
TRBJ2-3 TRBV5-6 TRBD2 CASSPRGGQGTQYF
TRBJ1-1 TRBV28 TRBD1 CASRTGQGDTEAFF
TRBJ1-3 TRBV6-1 TRBD1 CASSKGTVGNTIYF
TRBJ1-1 TRBV18 TRBD1 CASSTTGPSTEAFF
TRBJ2-7 TRBV5-1 TRBD1 CASRGQGRSYEQYF